The TCR beta chain described here comes from a study of shared clonotypes between healthy human individuals. Every subset had its genomic DNA shared out evenly among several immunoSEQ plates. Profiling relied on immunoSEQ multiplex PCR, and the TCRdb table lists in-frame clones only, not all of them. Found here are approximately 2,200,000 clones, 93% of them singletons; the top ten hold around 1.7%. It was CD45RO-negative cells, positively selected for CCR7, that made up naive CD8 cells, with terminally differentiated effector memory CD45RA+ cells excluded. The CDR3 spans 18 residues. Trimming removed 1 base at V and 4 bases at J, with 23 bases between. Germline V gives CDR1 SGDLS, CDR2 YYNGEE.

This TCR was recovered from a man in his late teens or twenties in good health. Some clones in this sample may be carry-over from other donors' samples. The material sequenced was naive CD8+ T cells from PBMCs. This sequence joins TRBV9 and TRBJ1-1; D uncertain. The CDR3 loop reads CASSVNPDRVERSTEAFF. The DNA for the CDR3 is TGTGCCAGCAGCGTAAACCCGGACCGGGTGGAGAGGAGCACTGAAGCTTTCTTT.